One and the same sample provided the 22 T cell receptor beta chains below, sequenced in a study of somatic mutations in cytotoxic T cells in rheumatoid arthritis. Produced via immunoSEQ multiplex PCR; TCRdb's table is partial and in-frame only. This sample has approximately 20,000 clones; around four fifths occur once, and the top ten carry about 10%. Material: CD8+ T cells sorted from blood. All receptors come from a man aged 18 to 29 with rheumatoid arthritis.

A single count supports this clone. The rearrangement joins TRBV29-1 to TRBJ1-2; TRBD1 matches 8 bases. CDR3 length equals 13 residues. The trim removed 3 bases at V and 8 bases at J, leaving 8 bases unmatched. Germline V CDR1 and CDR2: SQVTM, ANQGSEA. The CDR3 nucleotides read TGCAGCGTTGAGGGCGCGACAGGGGAGGGCTACACCTTC. Encoded protein: CSVEGATGEGYTF.

This clone was observed once. The V gene is TRBV6-5, the J gene TRBJ2-1; 9 positions match TRBD2. Germline trimming cut 3 bases from V and 8 bases from J; bases unmatched to any gene: 5. Germline V gene sequence: CDR1 MNHEY, CDR2 SVGAGI. CDR3 length equals 14 residues. The CDR3: CASSYGTSFDEQFF. CDR3 sequence (DNA): TGTGCCAGCAGTTATGGGACTAGCTTTGATGAGCAGTTCTTC.

This rearrangement joins TRBV29-1 to TRBJ2-7; 7 bases agree with TRBD1. Germline values: CDR1 SQVTM, CDR2 ANQGSEA. V was pared by 6 bases and J by 7 bases, with 3 bases of the junction left unmatched. CDR3 length: 10 amino acids. This CDR3 is CSVQQGEQYF. CDR3 sequence (DNA): TGCAGCGTACAACAGGGGGAGCAGTACTTC.

This clone appeared a single time. The genes are TRBV6-5 and TRBJ2-1; 9 nucleotides agree with TRBD2. Losses at the gene ends were 2 bases for V and 9 bases for J; bases not matched to a gene: 11. This CDR3 contains 16 residues. Germline assignment: CDR1 MNHEY and CDR2 SVGAGI. CDR3: CASSYEGSGGSSEQFF. CDR3 nucleotides: TGTGCCAGCAGTTACGAGGGTAGCGGGGGTAGCAGTGAGCAGTTCTTC.

In this sample, this clone turned up once. The chain has TRBV27 and TRBJ1-5; D perhaps matches TRBD1 (5 bases). The length of the CDR3 is 12 residues. V was pared by 8 bases and J by 3 bases, with 8 bases between. Germline V CDR1 and CDR2: MNHEY, SMNVEV (reference sequence). The CDR3 DNA is TGTGCCAGCGGGGGAGTCAATCAGCCCCAGCATTTT. It is translated as CASGGVNQPQHF.

The chain carries TRBV19 and TRBJ2-7; D unclear. Trimming shortened V by 3 bases and J by 6 bases, and 15 bases separated the two germline ends. The germline V gene encodes CDR1 LNHDA and CDR2 SQIVND (reference sequence). The CDR3 sequence is 14 residues long. This CDR3 reads CASSIDLGEGEQYF. In DNA, the CDR3 is TGTGCCAGTAGTATTGATCTGGGTGAAGGCGAGCAGTACTTC.

The chain combines TRBV2 with TRBJ2-3; D gene unclear. Between the trimmed V and J ends, which lost 10 bases and 5 bases, there was a span of 4 bases. Germline loops: CDR1 SNHLY, CDR2 FYNNEI. This CDR3 has 9 residues. CDR3 sequence (DNA): TGTGCCACAGGAGATACGCAGTATTTT. Amino acids: CATGDTQYF. The full variable domain, with the rest looked up from reference TRBV2 and TRBJ2-3, is EPEVTQTPSHQVTQMGQEVILRCVPISNHLYFYWYRQILGQKVEFLVSFYNNEISEKSEIFDDQFSVERPDGSNFTLKIRSTKLEDSAMYFCATGDTQYFGPGTRLTVL.

This chain connects TRBV6-5 to TRBJ2-7, with TRBD1 as a possible D gene (5 bases). Germline CDR1 is MNHEY and CDR2 is SVGAGI. The V end was cut by 2 bases, the J end by 6 bases, with 11 bases between. The CDR3 sequence is 13 residues long. The CDR3 loop is CASSYGASTEQYF. As DNA, the CDR3 is TGTGCCAGCAGTTACGGGGCTTCCACCGAGCAGTACTTC.

The chain is built from TRBV19 and TRBJ2-3; TRBD1 is a possible D gene (6 bases). The germline gives CDR1 LNHDA, CDR2 SQIVND (reference sequence). The CDR3 is 14 amino acids. V lost 6 bases to trimming and J lost 2 bases, with 12 bases between them. The CDR3 region is CASSRTDFTDTQYF. In DNA form, the CDR3 reads TGTGCCAGTAGCAGGACAGACTTCACAGATACGCAGTATTTT.

The chain joins TRBV5-4 to TRBJ1-2; possibly TRBD1 for D (6 bases). Trimming shortened V by 0 bases and J by 4 bases, and 10 bases separated the two germline ends. The CDR3 runs to 14 residues. CDR1 is SGHNT and CDR2 is YYREEE in the germline V gene (reference sequence). The CDR3 DNA reads as TGTGCCAGCAGCTTGGGGGGGCCCATCTATGGCTACACCTTC. Protein product: CASSLGGPIYGYTF. The entire variable domain, with the rest obtained from reference TRBV5-4 and TRBJ1-2, is as follows: ETGVTQSPTHLIKTRGQQVTLRCSSQSGHNTVSWYQQALGQGPQFIFQYYREEENGRGNFPPRFSGLQFPNYSSELNVNALELDDSALYLCASSLGGPIYGYTFGSGTRLTVV.

V is TRBV5-6 and J is TRBJ1-2, with D perhaps TRBD1 (6 bases). This CDR3 has 17 residues. Germline V gene lookup returns CDR1 SGHDT and CDR2 YYEEEE. V was pared by 4 bases and J by 6 bases, with 25 bases between. The CDR3 spells CASSGLFPGQIQHGYTF. The CDR3 DNA reads as TGTGCCAGCAGCGGTTTGTTTCCGGGACAAATTCAGCATGGCTACACCTTC.

The CDR3 DNA reads TGTGCCAGCAGCTTGCCAGGGATTAACGAGCAGTACTTC. Translation: CASSLPGINEQYF. The chain joins TRBV7-6 to TRBJ2-5, with a weak D call TRBD1 (5 bases). The J call is uncertain, as TRBJ2-7 better fits the DNA end. This CDR3 has 13 residues. CDR1 and CDR2 from the germline V gene are SGHVS and FNYEAQ.

The gene calls are TRBV5-6 and TRBJ2-7, with 8 bases lining up with TRBD1. With 7 bases clipped from V and 1 base from J, the junction kept 7 bases outside the gene matches. The length of the CDR3 is 14 residues. Germline CDR1 SGHDT, CDR2 YYEEEE. The CDR3 loop reads CASSGQGWSYEQYF. The CDR3 bases are TGTGCCAGCTCTGGACAGGGTTGGTCCTACGAGCAGTACTTC.

V gene TRBV9 combines with J gene TRBJ2-3; weak D call: TRBD2 (5 bases). Germline assignment: CDR1 SGDLS and CDR2 YYNGEE. The CDR3 consists of 14 residues. With 6 bases removed from V and 0 bases from J, the gap between germline ends came to 11 bases. This CDR3 reads CASTREGSTDTQYF. The CDR3 DNA sequence: TGTGCCAGCACCCGAGAGGGCAGCACAGATACGCAGTATTTT.

The V call is TRBV5-1, the J call TRBJ1-2, with TRBD1 as a possible D gene (6 bases). Germline V gene lookup returns CDR1 SGHRS and CDR2 YFSETQ. The CDR3 loop spans 14 amino acids. V gave up 3 bases and J gave up 8 bases, with 17 bases separating them. For the CDR3, the DNA is TGCGCCAGCAGCTGGGGAACAGGGACGGGGGGCTACACCTTC. Its translation: CASSWGTGTGGYTF.

The rearrangement uses TRBV9 and TRBJ2-3, with 9 bases fitting TRBD1. The V segment lost 0 bases and the J segment 4 bases; nucleotides outside the gene matches: 9. CDR1 and CDR2 from the germline V gene are SGDLS and YYNGEE. The length of the CDR3 is 17 residues. The CDR3 region has the DNA TGTGCCAGCAGCGTAGTCGGGGACAGGGAAAACCCAGATACGCAGTATTTT. Its protein product is CASSVVGDRENPDTQYF.

The genes are TRBV9 and TRBJ1-3; 7 positions agree with TRBD1. The CDR3 has 16 amino acids. The germline V gene encodes CDR1 SGDLS and CDR2 YYNGEE. Germline trimming cut 0 bases from V and 2 bases from J; bases unmatched to any gene: 5. CDR3 in DNA: TGTGCCAGCAGCGTAGACGGACAGGTGCCTGGAAACACCATATATTTT. Residues: CASSVDGQVPGNTIYF.

The chain joins TRBV9 to TRBJ2-5; possible D gene TRBD1, 5 bases. The germline V gene has CDR1 SGDLS and CDR2 YYNGEE. CDR3 size: 14 residues. The V gene lost 4 bases and the J gene lost 2 bases, with 12 bases spanning the gap. The CDR3 loop reads CASSKRQSQETQYF. The DNA of the CDR3 is TGTGCCAGCAGCAAACGACAGAGTCAAGAGACCCAGTACTTC.

This rearrangement joins TRBV6-4 to TRBJ2-1; 8 nucleotides match TRBD2. The CDR3 covers 15 residues. The germline V gene has CDR1 MRHNA and CDR2 SNTAGT. V lost 3 bases to trimming and J lost 6 bases; unmatched junction nucleotides: 7. The CDR3 DNA sequence: TGTGCCAGCAGTGAGGAGCGGGGGCAACTCAATGAGCAGTTCTTC. Protein: CASSEERGQLNEQFF.

The V and J genes are TRBV28 and TRBJ1-1; tentative D call: TRBD1 (6 bases). V was shortened by 3 bases and J by 7 bases, with 15 bases between the two germline ends. The germline CDR1 and CDR2 sequences are MDHEN and SYDVKM. The CDR3 sequence is 14 residues long. The CDR3 here is CASSFQGWPSEAFF. CDR3 sequence (DNA): TGTGCCAGCAGTTTTCAGGGGTGGCCCAGTGAAGCTTTCTTT.

This clone is a singleton in its sample. The chain links TRBV29-1 to TRBJ2-2; D is perhaps TRBD2 (6 bases). From germline, CDR1 is SQVTM and CDR2 ANQGSEA. V lost 4 bases and J lost 4, with 16 bases in between. CDR3 length equals 15 residues. DNA for the CDR3: TGCAGCGTTGGGTTACCGGGACTTCGCACCGGGGAGCTGTTTTTT. This encodes CSVGLPGLRTGELFF.

This clone was seen only a few times. The rearrangement uses TRBV7-9 and TRBJ1-5; D might be TRBD1 (6 bases). V was clipped by 5 bases and J by 11 bases, with 13 bases between them. CDR3 size: 12 residues. Per the germline V gene, CDR1 is SEHNR and CDR2 is FQNEAQ (reference sequence). The CDR3 here is CASSAGDMAQHF. DNA of the CDR3: TGTGCCAGCAGCGCAGGGGATATGGCCCAGCATTTT.